Listed below are T cell receptor beta chains from one sample, sequenced in a study of T cell repertoires in cytomegalovirus infection. TCRdb re-derived calls from the reads in MiXCR, one entry per CDR3 protein. The sample contains roughly 230,000 distinct CDR3 sequences, about 15% of which appear only once. The specimen was CD8+ T cells from PBMCs. The source is a human donor in good health (CMV status not recorded). Some clones in this sample may be carry-over from other donors' samples. The CDR3 runs from the conserved cysteine through the conserved F or W. D genes are given only for firm matches. Clone size is stated in some rows and not others, as once, few, many or a class when expanded.

j_call clone_size d_call v_call cdr3_aa cdr3_nt
TRBJ2-3 many - TRBV6-1 CASTRGWQFNTDTQYF TGTGCCAGCACCAGGGGTTGGCAGTTTAACACAGATACGCAGTATTTT
TRBJ1-1 - - TRBV2 CASRPSTEAFF TGTGCCAGCAGGCCTTCCACTGAAGCTTTCTTT
TRBJ2-5 - - TRBV7-6 CASSLSLADQETQYF TGTGCCAGCAGCTTAAGTCTGGCGGACCAAGAGACCCAGTACTTC
TRBJ2-1 - TRBD2 TRBV20-1 CSASHGTSRYNEQFF TGCAGTGCTAGCCATGGGACTAGCAGATACAATGAGCAGTTCTTC
TRBJ2-6 few - TRBV7-9 CASSLEKSGANVLTF TGTGCCAGCAGCTTAGAGAAATCTGGGGCCAACGTCCTGACTTTC
TRBJ2-7 few TRBD2 TRBV20-1 CSAELIAGDSSYEQYF TGCAGTGCTGAATTAATAGCGGGGGACAGCTCCTACGAGCAGTACTTC
TRBJ1-4 - - TRBV5-1 CASSSSVGATNEKLFF TGCGCCAGCAGCAGTAGCGTGGGGGCGACTAATGAAAAACTGTTTTTT
TRBJ2-4 few - TRBV7-9 CASSPADPGGGKNIQYF TGTGCCAGCAGCCCCGCCGACCCAGGAGGCGGCAAAAACATTCAGTACTTC
TRBJ2-5 few - TRBV4-3 CASSQDVRSQETQYF TGCGCCAGCAGCCAAGATGTCAGGTCCCAAGAGACCCAGTACTTC
TRBJ1-4 - - TRBV9 CASSPRSGTTNEKLFF TGTGCCAGCTCCCCTCGAAGCGGAACAACTAATGAAAAACTGTTTTTT
TRBJ2-7 - TRBD1 TRBV3-1 CASSGTGEIGEPYYEQYF TGTGCCAGCAGTGGAACAGGGGAAATCGGAGAGCCATACTACGAGCAGTACTTC
TRBJ1-1 few - TRBV19 CASSPGTLGFNTEAFF TGTGCCAGTAGCCCCGGGACACTCGGCTTCAACACTGAAGCTTTCTTT
TRBJ2-7 many TRBD1 TRBV10-2 CASSEPYRGPTYEQYF TGCGCCAGCAGTGAGCCATACAGGGGTCCAACCTACGAGCAGTACTTC
TRBJ1-3 - - TRBV7-9 CASSFRQPGNTIYF TGTGCCAGCAGCTTTCGACAGCCTGGAAACACCATATATTTT
TRBJ2-5 few - TRBV6-5 CASSYSVLSNAGQETQYF TGTGCCAGCAGTTACTCGGTGCTTTCGAATGCGGGGCAAGAGACCCAGTACTTC
TRBJ1-4 few - TRBV27 CASSAGAGNEKLFF TGTGCCAGCAGTGCCGGGGCAGGGAATGAAAAACTGTTTTTT
TRBJ2-7 many TRBD1 TRBV7-9 CASSTQGEYEQYF TGTGCCAGCAGTACCCAGGGGGAATACGAGCAGTACTTC
TRBJ2-7 many TRBD1 TRBV7-9 CASSLDRGFNEQYF TGTGCCAGCAGCTTGGACAGGGGTTTCAACGAGCAGTACTTC
TRBJ1-3 few - TRBV11-2 CASSLTGFLSGNTIYF TGTGCCAGCAGCTTAACAGGGTTCCTCTCTGGAAACACCATATATTTT
TRBJ2-1 many - TRBV7-2 CASSLVGRDEQFF TGTGCCAGCAGCTTAGTGGGTCGGGATGAGCAGTTCTTC
TRBJ2-7 - TRBD1 TRBV28 CASRWTGGEYEQYF TGTGCCAGCAGATGGACAGGGGGCGAGTACGAGCAGTACTTC
TRBJ1-1 - - TRBV6-5 CASSYSISGREAFF TGTGCCAGCAGTTACTCGATCTCGGGTAGAGAAGCTTTCTTT
TRBJ1-5 few - TRBV7-9 CASSSGTAPNQPQHF TGTGCCAGCAGCTCCGGTACGGCGCCCAATCAGCCCCAGCATTTT
TRBJ1-1 - - TRBV6-6 CASRRGTEAFF TGTGCCAGCCGAAGGGGGACTGAAGCTTTCTTT
TRBJ1-2 many - TRBV7-2 CASSPPRGANYGYTF TGTGCCAGCAGCCCCCCAAGGGGGGCTAACTATGGCTACACCTTC
TRBJ1-5 few - TRBV18 CASSVNRGIQPQHF TGTGCCAGCTCCGTCAACCGGGGAATCCAGCCCCAGCATTTT
TRBJ1-1 many - TRBV7-6 CASSLDWTAEAFF TGTGCCAGCAGCTTAGATTGGACAGCTGAAGCTTTCTTT
TRBJ2-1 many TRBD1 TRBV6-1 CASSEGQGRYEQFF TGTGCCAGCAGTGAGGGACAGGGTCGGTATGAGCAGTTCTTC